The 8 T cell receptor beta chains below come from one sample, sequenced in a study of CD8 T cells in ankylosing spondylitis. MiXCR, applied by TCRdb to the 5' RACE reads, yields one record per CDR3 protein. The repertoire includes more than 110,000 distinct CDR3 sequences, roughly 8% of them detected once, and 7.3% sits in the top ten. Sequenced: synovial fluid, either unsorted or a sorted T cell fraction (not recorded which). The receptors were gathered from a male donor with ankylosing spondylitis.

In its sample, this clonotype was seen many times. This CDR3 reads CSARHRGREQYF. In nucleotides, the CDR3 is TGCAGTGCTCGCCACAGGGGTAGGGAGCAGTACTTC. V usage is TRBV20-1 and J usage is TRBJ2-7; 7 bases are shared with TRBD1. The CDR3 is 12 residues long. V shed 5 bases, J shed 7 bases, and the junction held 8 bases outside the gene matches. Germline V gene sequence: CDR1 DFQATT, CDR2 SNEGSKA (reference sequence).

This clonotype was observed many times. The chain is built from TRBV4-1 and TRBJ2-5; D possibly matches TRBD1 or TRBD2 (6 bases each). CDR1 MGHRA and CDR2 YSYEKL come from the germline V gene. The CDR3 is 15 residues long. Trimming took off 6 bases at V and 0 bases at J, with 14 bases between the two ends. CDR3 sequence (DNA): TGCGCCAGCAGTCCGGTCGGGGGCCACCAAGAGACCCAGTACTTC. Translation gives CASSPVGGHQETQYF.

The rearrangement joins TRBV20-1 to TRBJ2-3; 8 positions match TRBD2. The length of the CDR3 is 15 residues. The V segment lost 3 bases and the J segment 4 bases; nucleotides outside the gene matches: 9. Germline V gene sequence: CDR1 DFQATT, CDR2 SNEGSKA (reference sequence). Written as DNA, the CDR3 is TGCAGTGCTAGGGCCTTTGCGGGAGGCTCAGATACGCAGTATTTT. It specifies CSARAFAGGSDTQYF.

The rearrangement joins TRBV6-1 to TRBJ1-6, with no clear D. CDR3 size: 14 residues. Trimming took off 1 base at V and 9 bases at J, with 10 bases between the two ends. The germline gives CDR1 MNHNS, CDR2 SASEGT. The CDR3 loop is CASSEGAAGSPLHF. The CDR3 DNA follows: TGTGCCAGCAGTGAAGGGGCTGCGGGTTCACCCCTCCACTTT.

This clonotype was found once. This clone may be a read error of a much larger clone one base away. CDR3 protein: CASSLLAGYGYTF. CDR3 sequence (DNA): TGTGCCAGCAGTCTGCTCGCCGGCTATGGCTACACCTTC. The V gene is TRBV28, the J gene TRBJ1-2; no reliable D call. This CDR3 contains 13 residues. The V and J ends lost 5 bases and 4 bases respectively, with 11 bases between them. Per germline, CDR1 MDHEN and CDR2 SYDVKM.

This clonotype occurred many times. The chain is built from TRBV4-3 and TRBJ2-5; 7 bases are a match to TRBD1. Germline V gene lookup returns CDR1 LGHNA and CDR2 YSLEER. The CDR3 sequence is 16 residues long. With V trimmed by 0 bases and J by 1 base, 5 bases remained unmatched. CDR3 residues: CASSQDPAGGQETQYF. The CDR3 nucleotides read TGCGCCAGCAGCCAAGATCCGGCAGGGGGCCAAGAGACCCAGTACTTC.

There are many counts of this clonotype. The chain recombines TRBV20-1 with TRBJ2-5; a weak D match, TRBD1 (7 bases). Trimming took off 4 bases at V and 5 bases at J, with 20 bases between the two ends. Per the germline V gene, CDR1 is DFQATT and CDR2 is SNEGSKA (reference sequence). This CDR3 has 15 amino acids. CDR3 coding DNA: TGCAGTGCTATTCCGACAGGGAGGACGTGGGAGACCCAGTACTTC. It yields the protein CSAIPTGRTWETQYF.

In this sample, this clonotype turned up many times. The chain is built from TRBV5-1 and TRBJ1-2; the D is unclear. Deletions cut 0 bases from V and 3 bases from J, with 6 bases between. The V gene's germline CDR1 is SGHRS and CDR2 YFSETQ. This CDR3 is 13 amino acids long. The CDR3 nucleotides are TGCGCCAGCAGCTTGGTGGCAGACTATGGCTACACCTTC. Its translation: CASSLVADYGYTF.